This T cell receptor beta chain was captured in a study of CD8+ T cells in alopecia areata (dated by TCRdb to 2017 to 2018). Broadly, across the study: The treated patients, all with moderate-to-severe alopecia areata, were enrolled in an open-label pilot trial of oral tofacitinib given at 5 to 10 mg twice daily. For the treated patients, the SALT score, which quantifies what percentage of scalp surface area is affected, served as the measure of disease severity. In humans, TCRbeta sequencing was performed on scalp tissue and on sorted CD4+ and CD8+ peripheral blood T cells from healthy controls and from patients with patchy or totalis/universalis alopecia areata. TCRbeta CDR3 regions were amplified by immunoSEQ multiplex PCR using 35 Vbeta forward and 13 Jbeta reverse primers. Biopsies were taken from tofacitinib-treated patients at baseline and again at 4 and 24 weeks into treatment, and several of those patients also had a later scalp biopsy. The RNA source kit depended on sample type: the PAXgene miRNA kit for fixed scalp, the miRNeasy kit for PBMCs, and the RNeasy kit for mouse skin. Clonality in the scalp was compared among normal scalp (n=4), patchy alopecia areata scalp (n=8), and alopecia totalis/universalis scalp (n=8). High-throughput TCRbeta sequencing was used to examine T cell clonal expansion in alopecia areata in both the C3H/HeJ mouse model and human patients. Tofacitinib was given for 6 to 18 months, followed by 6 months of follow-up off drug to assess delayed response and recurrence.

Concerning this clone: This clone's antigen is unknown. No much larger clonotype is one base removed from it; base qualities were not supplied.

The label giving this sample's treatment or condition can be read as: oral pan-JAK inhibitor, 5-10 mg twice daily. Lesional scalp punch biopsies and peripheral blood were obtained from alopecia areata patients. After PBMCs were isolated by density centrifugation and stained for CD3, CD4 and CD8, a FACSAria was used to sort CD4+ and CD8+ T cells. The library was built by means of the immunoSEQ multiplex PCR assay. To provide template for TCR sequencing, every sample had RNA extracted and reverse transcribed into cDNA. First-strand cDNA was synthesized with SuperScript III using a 2:1 mix of oligo-dT and random hexamers. A synthetic immune receptor repertoire was used to gauge amplification bias, and whatever bias remained was removed computationally. On the study's bioinformatics: Raw reads were preprocessed for error removal, and CDR3 was defined according to IMGT conventions as running from the conserved cysteine to phenylalanine. Clonality was computed by normalizing Shannon entropy by log2 of the number of productive unique TCRs and subtracting the result from 1. CD4 or CD8 identity of scalp clones was inferred by cross-referencing scalp TCRbeta sequences with sorted blood CD4 and CD8 repertoires. In TCRdb, the immuneACCESS table is reduced to in-frame sequences with V and J assigned. These tables do not hold every clone; where another copy was compared, an unresolved V gene accounts for under half, and the others remain unexplained. Clone size and V and J calls were adopted from that table, with D and trimming inferred from the DNA. The sample table shows tens of thousands of clones, and about 71% are seen once. The ten most abundant clones make up roughly 17% of the sample.

Study-wide conclusions, independent of this receptor: Shared TCR sequences between patients were less evident than in mice, which may be partly attributable to HLA diversity in the patient population. Because the treated cohort was small and included a single nonresponder, larger studies are needed to assess links between baseline CD8+ expansion and response. Unlike mouse skin, where gammadelta T cells dominate, normal human skin contains resident alphabeta T cells that get sequenced too, which complicates analysis of the scalp TCR repertoire. Many expanded lesional clones were found to persist in scalp and blood during tofacitinib treatment, and relapse after treatment cessation may be partly explained by this persistence. Tofacitinib significantly lowered scalp clonality and the number of expanded CD8+ clones among the top 100 scalp clones. Lesional scalp, especially in alopecia totalis/universalis, showed higher clonality and more expanded CD8+ clones than normal scalp, suggesting antigenic drive.

The CDR3 covers 16 residues, taking in both the cysteine and the phenylalanine. Here the CDR3 DNA is all that survives: 48 bases in frame from base 1. The germline V gene gives CDR1 as SGDLS and CDR2 as YYNGEE. A distance of 15 bases separates the germline ends of V and J, which lose 2 bases and 1 base respectively. The source of this sequence is a human donor with alopecia areata. Sequenced here: CD8+ T cells sorted from blood, sampled around week 42, from a patient treated with tofacitinib. The rearranged segments are TRBV9 and TRBJ1-1; the D gene remains uncertain. The CDR3 region reads CASSVASPKANTEAFF. The bases are TGTGCCAGCAGCGTCGCGTCTCCTAAAGCGAACACTGAAGCTTTCTTT.